Each of the 10 T cell receptor beta chains below was sequenced from the same sample in a study of CD8 T cells in ankylosing spondylitis. A single record per CDR3 protein comes from TCRdb applying MiXCR to the 5' RACE reads. This table has 30,000 to 45,000 distinct CDR3 sequences, 13% appearing once. Material: synovial fluid, either unsorted or a sorted T cell fraction (not recorded which). The receptors here all came from a male donor with ankylosing spondylitis.

The chain links TRBV4-2 to TRBJ1-1, with unresolved D. The CDR3 has 14 residues. Between the trimmed V and J ends, which lost 4 bases and 6 bases, there was a span of 15 bases. Germline lookup yields CDR1 LGHNA and CDR2 YNFKEQ. The CDR3, as DNA: TGTGCCAGCAGCCCTGGCGGGGTTCCCTCTGAAGCTTTCTTT. Translating gives CASSPGGVPSEAFF.

This clonotype was detected a few times. The chain carries TRBV5-5 and TRBJ2-1, with D unclear. CDR3 length equals 15 residues. V lost 1 base and J 2 bases, leaving 10 bases between the germline ends. Germline values: CDR1 SGHKS, CDR2 YYEKEE (reference sequence). CDR3: CASSLPQEAYNEQFF. DNA of the CDR3: TGTGCCAGCAGCTTGCCACAAGAGGCCTACAATGAGCAGTTCTTC.

This clonotype was counted at least ten times. This chain uses TRBV10-2 with TRBJ2-2; no reliable D call. Trimming removed 6 bases at V and 10 bases at J, with 18 bases between. This CDR3 is 14 amino acids long. The germline CDR1 and CDR2 sequences are WSHSY and SAAADI. The CDR3 DNA sequence: TGCGCCAGCAGCTCCAAGGCCTTCAGATTGGAGCTGTTTTTT. Translated: CASSSKAFRLELFF.

This clonotype was counted a few times. The genes are TRBV4-3 and TRBJ1-2, with D tentatively TRBD1 (5 bases). V was shortened by 0 bases and J by 4 bases, with 21 bases between the two germline ends. The V gene's germline CDR1 is LGHNA and CDR2 YSLEER. The CDR3 sequence is 18 residues long. The CDR3 reads CASSQDNLGAGKSYGYTF. The DNA for the CDR3 is TGCGCCAGCAGCCAAGATAATTTGGGAGCAGGGAAGAGCTATGGCTACACCTTC.

The genes are TRBV19 and TRBJ2-7; D uncertain. Germline V gives CDR1 LNHDA, CDR2 SQIVND (reference sequence). The CDR3 consists of 13 residues. V was cut by 3 bases and J by 0 bases, with 6 bases left in between. The CDR3 coding sequence is TGTGCCAGTAGTATCCGTTTCTCCTACGAGCAGTACTTC. It translates to CASSIRFSYEQYF.

The V and J genes are TRBV29-1 and TRBJ1-2, with TRBD1 matching over 11 bases. V lost 3 bases, J lost 5 bases, and 5 bases stayed unmatched. The length of the CDR3 is 14 residues. CDR1 is SQVTM, CDR2 ANQGSEA, per germline. The CDR3 DNA reads TGCAGCGTTGAGTGGACAGGGGGCGGATATGGCTACACCTTC. It translates to CSVEWTGGGYGYTF.

This clonotype showed up just a few times. This chain uses TRBV9 with TRBJ2-1; D is unresolved. V lost 4 bases and J lost 0, with 14 bases in between. CDR3 length: 16 amino acids. Germline values: CDR1 SGDLS, CDR2 YYNGEE. The CDR3 region has the DNA TGTGCCAGCAGCATTAGCCGCAGGCGCTCCTACAATGAGCAGTTCTTC. Protein: CASSISRRRSYNEQFF.

At least ten counts were recorded for this clonotype. The chain employs TRBV28 and TRBJ2-2; 14 bases map to TRBD2. CDR1 is MDHEN and CDR2 is SYDVKM in the germline V gene. The V segment lost 5 bases and the J segment 3 bases; nucleotides outside the gene matches: 8. The CDR3 has 18 residues. The CDR3 nucleotides are TGTGCCAGCAGTACCGGGACTAGCGGGAGATATGACACCGGGGAGCTGTTTTTT. It yields the protein CASSTGTSGRYDTGELFF.

This clonotype has a count of ten or more. The CDR3 loop is CASSPGTSEADTQYF. As DNA, the CDR3 is TGTGCCAGCAGCCCCGGGACTAGCGAGGCCGATACGCAGTATTTT. This chain connects TRBV6-2 or TRBV6-3 to TRBJ2-3, with 10 positions matching TRBD2. This CDR3 spans 15 amino acids. CDR1 MNHEY and CDR2 SVGEGT come from the germline V gene. Germline trimming cut 6 bases from V and 6 bases from J; bases unmatched to any gene: 9.

This clonotype was observed a few times. The rearrangement links TRBV5-1 to TRBJ1-6, with 10 bases matching TRBD1. CDR3 length: 12 residues. V trimming: 7 bases; J trimming: 9 bases; junction bases outside the gene matches: 1. Germline CDR1 SGHRS, CDR2 YFSETQ. CDR3 coding DNA: TGCGCCAGCGGGACAGGGGTTTCACCCCTCCACTTT. Translation: CASGTGVSPLHF.